This is a list of T cell receptor beta chains from one sample in a study of beta chain features in type 1 diabetes. Repertoires were generated with immunoSEQ multiplex PCR, while TCRdb's copy carries only in-frame clones and drops some. The sample yields fewer than 450,000 clones, approximately 15% seen once. The sequenced sample consisted of naive CD4+ T cells from blood. These TCRs come from a woman between 18 and 29 years old with type 1 diabetes. CDR3s include the opening cysteine and the closing phenylalanine or tryptophan. Fields, in order: V gene, J gene, clone size, D gene, CDR3 DNA, CDR3 protein. The D gene is left open where the match is weak. The listing skips clone size in some rows; elsewhere it reads once, few, many or a size class.

TRBV7-3	TRBJ2-1	once	TRBD2	TGTGCCAGCAGCACGTCCGGGACTAGCGGACACAATGAGCAGTTCTTC	CASSTSGTSGHNEQFF
TRBV7-2	TRBJ1-1	few	-	TGTGCCAGCAGCTTCTATGGGAACACTGAAGCTTTCTTT	CASSFYGNTEAFF
TRBV7-2	TRBJ2-7	-	-	TGTGCCAGCAGCTTACGACCCGGACAGTCCTACGAGCAGTACTTC	CASSLRPGQSYEQYF
TRBV13	TRBJ1-2	-	-	TGTGCCAGCAGCGCACAGGGTGTCTATGGCTACACCTTC	CASSAQGVYGYTF
TRBV4-1	TRBJ2-2	-	TRBD2	TGCGCCAGCAGCCGTGGACTAGCGCTCGGTTCCGGGGAGCTGTTTTTT	CASSRGLALGSGELFF
TRBV7-9	TRBJ2-7	few	TRBD2	TGTGCCAGCAGCCAAAGCGGGGGGTCCTACGAGCAGTACTTC	CASSQSGGSYEQYF
TRBV5-1	TRBJ2-3	-	TRBD2	TGCGCCAGCAGCTTGGGACTAGCGGGAGGGCCGCGCACAGATACGCAGTATTTT	CASSLGLAGGPRTDTQYF
TRBV30	TRBJ1-1	-	-	TGTGCCTGGAGTTCGGCAGGCAGGAACACTGAAGCTTTCTTT	CAWSSAGRNTEAFF
TRBV10-3	TRBJ1-5	-	-	TGTGCCATCAGTGATTCAGGGGGCAATCAGCCCCAGCATTTT	CAISDSGGNQPQHF
TRBV18	TRBJ2-3	few	-	TGTGCCAGCTCACCTTCTAGCACAGATACGCAGTATTTT	CASSPSSTDTQYF
TRBV2	TRBJ1-5	few	TRBD1	TGTGCCAGCAGTGGGGGACAGGGGAGGAATCAGCCCCAGCATTTT	CASSGGQGRNQPQHF
TRBV6-1	TRBJ2-7	-	-	TGTGCCAGCAGTTCCGGGACTGGCGAGCAGTACTTC	CASSSGTGEQYF
TRBV7-2	TRBJ2-2	few	TRBD2	TGTGCCAGCAACCCTATGGAGACTAGCGGGGTCACCGGGGAGCTGTTTTTT	CASNPMETSGVTGELFF
TRBV9	TRBJ2-1	few	TRBD1	TGTGCCAGCACCCGGGACAGAGTTAACAATGAGCAGTTCTTC	CASTRDRVNNEQFF
TRBV27	TRBJ2-1	-	-	TGTGCCAGCAGTCTGACTAGTCTCCATGAGCAGTTCTTC	CASSLTSLHEQFF
TRBV2	TRBJ1-2	few	-	TGTGCCAGCAGTCCAACTCTTTCGAACTATGGCTACACCTTC	CASSPTLSNYGYTF
TRBV7-2	TRBJ1-1	-	-	TGTGCCAGCAGCCAGGGGTACCGCATGAACACTGAAGCTTTCTTT	CASSQGYRMNTEAFF
TRBV6-6	TRBJ1-5	few	TRBD1	TGTGCCAGCAGTCAGGGACAGGGAAGAGGTCAGCCCCAGCATTTT	CASSQGQGRGQPQHF
TRBV5-1	TRBJ1-2	few	-	TGCGCCAGCCGGATTAGCTCTGGGGGCTACACCTTC	CASRISSGGYTF
TRBV11-2	TRBJ2-5	-	TRBD1	TGTGCCAGCAGCTTAGGGACAGGGGTAGAGACCCAGTACTTC	CASSLGTGVETQYF
TRBV29-1	TRBJ2-1	-	TRBD2	TGCAGCGTTGAAGCCCGGACTAGGTATAGTGAGCAGTTCTTC	CSVEARTRYSEQFF
TRBV15	TRBJ1-5	few	TRBD1	TGTGCCACCAGCAGAGATCTCTCAGGGGGGCAGGGGCCCCAGCATTTT	CATSRDLSGGQGPQHF
TRBV7-9	TRBJ2-7	-	-	TGTGCCAGCAGCTCCAGTCCCCGGGGGAGGTACGAGCAGTACTTC	CASSSSPRGRYEQYF
TRBV18	TRBJ2-1	-	TRBD1	TGTGCCAGCTCACTTGACAGGGGGGGTGAGCAGTTCTTC	CASSLDRGGEQFF
TRBV7-9	TRBJ2-5	few	TRBD1	TGTGCCAGCAGCTGGACAGGGGGTCAAGAGACCCAGTACTTC	CASSWTGGQETQYF
TRBV9	TRBJ2-1	-	TRBD2	TGTGCCAGCAGCGTAGAGGTGGCGGGAGGGCCGGGGGAGCAGTTCTTC	CASSVEVAGGPGEQFF
TRBV19	TRBJ2-4	few	TRBD2	TGTGCCAGTAGTATAAGGGCTAGCGGGAGGGCCCTCTCGGCCAAAAACATTCAGTACTTC	CASSIRASGRALSAKNIQYF
TRBV5-1	TRBJ1-1	few	TRBD1	TGCGCCAGCAGACAGGGGGAAAACACTGAAGCTTTCTTT	CASRQGENTEAFF
TRBV11-3	TRBJ2-3	-	TRBD1	TGTGCCAGCAGCCCCGGGACAGGGCTCACAGATACGCAGTATTTT	CASSPGTGLTDTQYF
TRBV5-6	TRBJ2-1	-	TRBD2	TGTGCCAGCAGCCACAATCAGGGACTAGCGTTATACAATGAGCAGTTCTTC	CASSHNQGLALYNEQFF
TRBV5-1	TRBJ2-7	few	TRBD1	TGCGCCAGCACCTGGGACAGCACCTACGAGCAGTACTTC	CASTWDSTYEQYF
TRBV5-6	TRBJ1-5	-	TRBD1	TGTGCCAGCAGCTCCGGACAGGGGGCGAGTCAGCCCCAGCATTTT	CASSSGQGASQPQHF
TRBV7-3	TRBJ1-5	-	TRBD1	TGTGCCAGCAGCTTAGTGGGACAGGGGGCAGTACAGCCCCAGCATTTT	CASSLVGQGAVQPQHF
TRBV5-1	TRBJ1-4	-	TRBD1	TGCGCCAGCAGCACTGGACAGGACGGGGTTAATGAAAAACTGTTTTTT	CASSTGQDGVNEKLFF
TRBV5-4	TRBJ2-1	-	TRBD2	TGTGCCAGCAGCTTAAAACTAGCGGGCGTTAATGAGCAGTTCTTC	CASSLKLAGVNEQFF
TRBV29-1	TRBJ1-1	many	-	TGCAGCGTTGGAGGGGGGAACACTGAAGCTTTCTTT	CSVGGGNTEAFF
TRBV7-2	TRBJ2-4	few	TRBD1	TGTGCCAGCAGCTCTGTCCCGGGACAGGGCAACATTCAGTACTTC	CASSSVPGQGNIQYF
TRBV28	TRBJ2-1	few	TRBD2	TGTGCCAGCAGTTTATATGGGAGCGGGGCCCAGTCGCTGTGGCAGTTCTTC	CASSLYGSGAQSLWQFF
TRBV18	TRBJ2-5	few	-	TGTGCCAGCTCACCGCCGGGGACAATGGAGACCCAGTACTTC	CASSPPGTMETQYF
TRBV5-1	TRBJ2-5	few	TRBD2	TGCGCCAGCAGCGCTGGACTAGCGGGAGGAGAGACCCAGTACTTC	CASSAGLAGGETQYF
TRBV27	TRBJ2-1	few	-	TGTGCCAGCAGCCCCGAAGCAAGCTCCTACAATGAGCAGTTCTTC	CASSPEASSYNEQFF
TRBV7-7	TRBJ2-3	-	-	TGTGCCAGCAGCTTTGGACAGTGGGATACGCAGTATTTT	CASSFGQWDTQYF
TRBV6-6	TRBJ1-1	-	-	TGTGCCAGCAGTTATTCGGAGGGCACTGAAGCTTTCTTT	CASSYSEGTEAFF
TRBV12-5	TRBJ2-1	-	TRBD2	TGTGCTAGTGGTTTGAGACGAGGGTTGCTAGCGGGAGGCCCGACCAATGAGCAGTTCTTC	CASGLRRGLLAGGPTNEQFF
TRBV5-1	TRBJ2-7	few	TRBD1	TGCGCCAGCAGCTTCGGGACAGATACCTACGAGCAGTACTTC	CASSFGTDTYEQYF
TRBV19	TRBJ2-7	few	TRBD1	TGTGCCAGTAGCCCCTCGGGACAGGGGGGTGCCTACGAGCAGTACTTC	CASSPSGQGGAYEQYF
TRBV19	TRBJ2-5	few	-	TGTGCCAGTAGTAACCTACTCCAAGAGACCCAGTACTTC	CASSNLLQETQYF
TRBV9	TRBJ2-2	few	-	TGTGCCAGCAGCGTGTATACCGGGGAGCTGTTTTTT	CASSVYTGELFF
TRBV29-1	TRBJ2-1	-	TRBD1	TGCAGCGTTAGGGGGCAGGGTTCCTACAATGAGCAGTTCTTC	CSVRGQGSYNEQFF